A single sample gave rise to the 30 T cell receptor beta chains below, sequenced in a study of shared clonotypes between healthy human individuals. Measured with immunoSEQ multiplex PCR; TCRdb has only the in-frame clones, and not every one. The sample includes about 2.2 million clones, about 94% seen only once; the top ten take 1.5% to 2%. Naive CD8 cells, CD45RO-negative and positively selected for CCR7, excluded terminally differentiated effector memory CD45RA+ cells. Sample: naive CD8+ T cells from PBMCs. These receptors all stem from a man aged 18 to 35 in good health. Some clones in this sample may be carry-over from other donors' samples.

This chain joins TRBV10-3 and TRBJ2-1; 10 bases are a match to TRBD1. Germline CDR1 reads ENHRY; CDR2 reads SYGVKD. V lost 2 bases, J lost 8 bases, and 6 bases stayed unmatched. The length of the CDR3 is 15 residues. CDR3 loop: CAISEETGGIDEQFF. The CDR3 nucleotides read TGTGCCATCAGTGAGGAGACAGGGGGCATAGATGAGCAGTTCTTC.

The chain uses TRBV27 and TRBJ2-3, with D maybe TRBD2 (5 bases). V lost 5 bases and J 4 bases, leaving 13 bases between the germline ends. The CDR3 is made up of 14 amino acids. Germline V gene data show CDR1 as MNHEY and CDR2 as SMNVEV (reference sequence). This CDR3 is CASSLLRRPDTQYF. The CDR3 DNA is TGTGCCAGCAGTCTCCTCCGGAGGCCAGATACGCAGTATTTT.

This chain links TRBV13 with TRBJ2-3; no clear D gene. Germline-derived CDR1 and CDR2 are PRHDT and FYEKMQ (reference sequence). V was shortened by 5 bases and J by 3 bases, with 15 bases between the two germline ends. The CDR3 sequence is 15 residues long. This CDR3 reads CASSLGEKETDTQYF. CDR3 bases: TGTGCCAGCAGCCTGGGTGAGAAGGAAACAGATACGCAGTATTTT.

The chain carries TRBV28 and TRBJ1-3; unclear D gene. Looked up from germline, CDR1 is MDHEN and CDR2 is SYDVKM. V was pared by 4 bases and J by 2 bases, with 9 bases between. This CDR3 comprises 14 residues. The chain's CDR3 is CASSYWGAGNTIYF. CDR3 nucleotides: TGTGCCAGCAGTTATTGGGGTGCTGGAAACACCATATATTTT. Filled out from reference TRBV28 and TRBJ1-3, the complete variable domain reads DVKVTQSSRYLVKRTGEKVFLECVQDMDHENMFWYRQDPGLGLRLIYFSYDVKMKEKGDIPEGYSVSREKKERFSLILESASTNQTSMYLCASSYWGAGNTIYFGEGSWLTVV.

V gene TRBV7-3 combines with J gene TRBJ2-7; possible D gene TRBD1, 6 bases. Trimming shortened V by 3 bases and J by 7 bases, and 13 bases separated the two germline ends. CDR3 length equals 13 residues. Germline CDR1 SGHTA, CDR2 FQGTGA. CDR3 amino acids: CASSFGQLTEQYF. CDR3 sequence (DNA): TGTGCCAGCAGCTTCGGACAGCTCACGGAGCAGTACTTC.

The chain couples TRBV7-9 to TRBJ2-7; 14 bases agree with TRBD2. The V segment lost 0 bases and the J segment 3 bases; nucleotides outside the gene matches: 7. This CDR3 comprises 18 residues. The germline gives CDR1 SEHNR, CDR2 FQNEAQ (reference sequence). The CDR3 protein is CASSLAGLAGAGYYEQYF. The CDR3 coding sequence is TGTGCCAGCAGCTTAGCGGGACTAGCGGGGGCCGGGTACTACGAGCAGTACTTC.

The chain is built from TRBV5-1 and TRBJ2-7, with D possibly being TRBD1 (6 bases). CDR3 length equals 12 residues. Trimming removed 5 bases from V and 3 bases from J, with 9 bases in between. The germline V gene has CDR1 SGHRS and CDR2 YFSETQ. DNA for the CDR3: TGCGCCAGCAGGGGGGCCTTCTACGAGCAGTACTTC. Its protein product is CASRGAFYEQYF.

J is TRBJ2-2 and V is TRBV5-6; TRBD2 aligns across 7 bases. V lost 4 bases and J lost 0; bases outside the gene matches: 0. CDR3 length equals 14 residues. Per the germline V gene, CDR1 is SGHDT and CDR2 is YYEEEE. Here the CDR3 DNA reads TGTGCCAGCAGCGGGACTACGAACACCGGGGAGCTGTTTTTT. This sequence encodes CASSGTTNTGELFF.

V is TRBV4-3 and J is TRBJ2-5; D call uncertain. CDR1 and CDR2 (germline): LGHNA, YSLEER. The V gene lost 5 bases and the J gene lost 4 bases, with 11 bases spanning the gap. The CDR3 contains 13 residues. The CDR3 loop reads CASSKLPGETQYF. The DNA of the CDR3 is TGCGCCAGCAGCAAGCTACCTGGAGAGACCCAGTACTTC.

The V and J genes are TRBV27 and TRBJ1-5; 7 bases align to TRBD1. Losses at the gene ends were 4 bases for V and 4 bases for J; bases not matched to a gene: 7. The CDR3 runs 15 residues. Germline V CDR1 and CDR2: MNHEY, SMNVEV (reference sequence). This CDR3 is CASSSGQEQNQPQHF. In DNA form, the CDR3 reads TGTGCCAGCAGTTCCGGACAGGAGCAAAATCAGCCCCAGCATTTT.

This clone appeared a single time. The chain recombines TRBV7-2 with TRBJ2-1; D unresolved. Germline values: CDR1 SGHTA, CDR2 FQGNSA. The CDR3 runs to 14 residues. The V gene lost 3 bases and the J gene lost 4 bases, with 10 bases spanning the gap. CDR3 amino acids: CASSFLDEYNEQFF. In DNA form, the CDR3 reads TGTGCCAGCAGCTTTCTGGATGAGTACAATGAGCAGTTCTTC.

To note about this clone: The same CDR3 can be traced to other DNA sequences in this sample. CDR3 in DNA: TGTGCCAGCAGCATAACAGGGGGGCAAGAGACCCAGTACTTC. Amino acids: CASSITGGQETQYF. The chain uses TRBV7-9 and TRBJ2-5; 8 bases match TRBD1. This CDR3 spans 14 amino acids. Germline lookup yields CDR1 SEHNR and CDR2 FQNEAQ (reference sequence). The J segment lost 2 bases and the V segment lost 5 bases, leaving 4 bases of the junction unmatched. Complete variable domain (other parts from reference TRBV7-9 and TRBJ2-5): DTGVSQNPRHKITKRGQNVTFRCDPISEHNRLYWYRQTLGQGPEFLTYFQNEAQLEKSRLLSDRFSAERPKGSFSTLEIQRTEQGDSAMYLCASSITGGQETQYFGPGTRLLVL.

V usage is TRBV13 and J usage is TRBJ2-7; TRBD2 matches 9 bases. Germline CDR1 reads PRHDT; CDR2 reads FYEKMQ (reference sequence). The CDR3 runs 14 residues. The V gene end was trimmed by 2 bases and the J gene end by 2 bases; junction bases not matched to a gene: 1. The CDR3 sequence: CASSLRGRAYEQYF. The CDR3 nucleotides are TGTGCCAGCAGCTTACGCGGGAGGGCCTACGAGCAGTACTTC.

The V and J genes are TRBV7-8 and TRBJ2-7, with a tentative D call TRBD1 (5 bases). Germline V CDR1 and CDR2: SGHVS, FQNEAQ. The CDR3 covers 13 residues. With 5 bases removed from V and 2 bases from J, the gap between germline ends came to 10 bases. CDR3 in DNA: TGTGCCAGCAGCGTCCAGGGTACCTACGAGCAGTACTTC. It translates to CASSVQGTYEQYF.

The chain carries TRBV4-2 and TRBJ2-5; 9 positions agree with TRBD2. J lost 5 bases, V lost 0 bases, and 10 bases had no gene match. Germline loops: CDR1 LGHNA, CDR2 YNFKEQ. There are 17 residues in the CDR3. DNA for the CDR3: TGTGCCAGCAGCCAAGATTGGGTAGCGGGAGATTTTGAGACCCAGTACTTC. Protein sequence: CASSQDWVAGDFETQYF.

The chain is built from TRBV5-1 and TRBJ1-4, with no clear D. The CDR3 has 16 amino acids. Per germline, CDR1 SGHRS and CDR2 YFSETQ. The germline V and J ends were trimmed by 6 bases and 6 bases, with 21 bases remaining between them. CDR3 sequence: CASTPPRIIIDEKLFF. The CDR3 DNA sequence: TGCGCCAGCACCCCCCCACGGATTATAATAGATGAAAAACTGTTTTTT.

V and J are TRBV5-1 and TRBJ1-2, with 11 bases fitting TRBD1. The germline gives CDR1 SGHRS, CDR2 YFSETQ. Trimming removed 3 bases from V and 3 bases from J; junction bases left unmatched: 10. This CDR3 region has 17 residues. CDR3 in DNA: TGCGCCAGCAGCTGGATCCCGGGACAGGGGGACGACTATGGCTACACCTTC. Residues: CASSWIPGQGDDYGYTF.

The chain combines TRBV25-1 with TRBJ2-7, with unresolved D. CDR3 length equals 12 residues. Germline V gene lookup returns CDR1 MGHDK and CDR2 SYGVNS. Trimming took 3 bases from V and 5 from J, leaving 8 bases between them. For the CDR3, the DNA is TGTGCCAGCAGTGAGAGACCGAACGAGCAGTACTTC. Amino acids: CASSERPNEQYF.

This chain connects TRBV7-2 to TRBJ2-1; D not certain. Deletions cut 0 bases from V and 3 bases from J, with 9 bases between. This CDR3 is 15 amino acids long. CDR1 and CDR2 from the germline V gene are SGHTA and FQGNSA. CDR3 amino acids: CASSLAGPVYNEQFF. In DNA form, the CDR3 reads TGTGCCAGCAGCTTAGCGGGTCCGGTCTACAATGAGCAGTTCTTC.

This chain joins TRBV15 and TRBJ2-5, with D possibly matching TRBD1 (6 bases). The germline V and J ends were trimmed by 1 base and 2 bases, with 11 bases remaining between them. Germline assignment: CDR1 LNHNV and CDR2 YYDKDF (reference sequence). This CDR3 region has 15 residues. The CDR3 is CATSRGTVLQETQYF. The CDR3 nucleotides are TGTGCCACCAGCAGAGGGACAGTTTTACAAGAGACCCAGTACTTC.

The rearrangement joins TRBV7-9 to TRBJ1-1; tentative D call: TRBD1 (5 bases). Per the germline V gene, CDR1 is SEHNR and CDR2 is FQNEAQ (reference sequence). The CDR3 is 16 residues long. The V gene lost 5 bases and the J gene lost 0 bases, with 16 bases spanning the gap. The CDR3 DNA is TGTGCCAGCAGCGAACCCTGGGGGGATCTGAACACTGAAGCTTTCTTT. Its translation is CASSEPWGDLNTEAFF.

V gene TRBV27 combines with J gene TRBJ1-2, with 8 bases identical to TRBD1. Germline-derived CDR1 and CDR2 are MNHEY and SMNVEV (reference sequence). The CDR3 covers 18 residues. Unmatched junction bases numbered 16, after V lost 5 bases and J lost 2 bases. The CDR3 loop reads CASSLLPSMDRENYGYTF. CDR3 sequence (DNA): TGTGCCAGCAGTCTACTCCCCTCCATGGACAGGGAGAACTATGGCTACACCTTC.

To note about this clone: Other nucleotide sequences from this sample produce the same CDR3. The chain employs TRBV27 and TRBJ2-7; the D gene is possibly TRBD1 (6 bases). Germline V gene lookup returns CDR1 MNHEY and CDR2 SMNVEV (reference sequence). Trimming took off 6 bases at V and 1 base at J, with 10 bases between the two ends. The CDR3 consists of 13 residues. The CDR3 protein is CASSLTGSYEQYF. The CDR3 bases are TGTGCCAGCAGCCTGACAGGATCCTACGAGCAGTACTTC.

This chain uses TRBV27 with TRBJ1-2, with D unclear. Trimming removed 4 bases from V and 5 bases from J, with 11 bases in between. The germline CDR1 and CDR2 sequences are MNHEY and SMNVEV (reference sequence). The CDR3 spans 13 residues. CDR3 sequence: CASSWSSLYGYTF. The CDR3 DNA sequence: TGTGCCAGCAGTTGGTCAAGCCTTTATGGCTACACCTTC.

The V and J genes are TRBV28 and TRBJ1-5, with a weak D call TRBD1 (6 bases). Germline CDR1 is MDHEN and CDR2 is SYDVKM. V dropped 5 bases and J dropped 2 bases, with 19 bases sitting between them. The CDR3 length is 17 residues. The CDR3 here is CASSPRGGRMGNQPQHF. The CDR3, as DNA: TGTGCCAGCAGTCCTCGTGGGGGGCGCATGGGCAATCAGCCCCAGCATTTT.

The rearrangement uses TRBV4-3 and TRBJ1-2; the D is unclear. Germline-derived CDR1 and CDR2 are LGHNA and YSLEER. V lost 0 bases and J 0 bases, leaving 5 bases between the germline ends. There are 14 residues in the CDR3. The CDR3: CASSQDAANYGYTF. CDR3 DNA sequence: TGCGCCAGCAGCCAAGACGCGGCTAACTATGGCTACACCTTC.

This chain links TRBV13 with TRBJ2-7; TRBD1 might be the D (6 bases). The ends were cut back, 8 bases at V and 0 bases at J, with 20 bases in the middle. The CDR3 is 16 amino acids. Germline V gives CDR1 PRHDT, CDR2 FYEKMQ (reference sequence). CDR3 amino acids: CASAGPSGASSYEQYF. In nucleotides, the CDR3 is TGTGCCAGCGCGGGCCCCTCAGGGGCCAGCTCCTACGAGCAGTACTTC.

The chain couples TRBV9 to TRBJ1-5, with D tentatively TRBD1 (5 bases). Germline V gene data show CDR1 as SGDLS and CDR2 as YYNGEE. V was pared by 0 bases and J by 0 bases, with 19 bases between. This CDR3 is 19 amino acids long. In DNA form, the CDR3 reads TGTGCCAGCAGCGTAGCTACGGGGGTACCCCCATATAGCAATCAGCCCCAGCATTTT. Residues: CASSVATGVPPYSNQPQHF.

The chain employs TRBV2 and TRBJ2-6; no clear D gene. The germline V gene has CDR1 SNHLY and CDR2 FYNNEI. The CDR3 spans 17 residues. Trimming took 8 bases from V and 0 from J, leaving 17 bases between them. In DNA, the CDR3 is TGTGCCAGCGTGGGTCATACCGGAATCTCTGGGGCCAACGTCCTGACTTTC. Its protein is CASVGHTGISGANVLTF.

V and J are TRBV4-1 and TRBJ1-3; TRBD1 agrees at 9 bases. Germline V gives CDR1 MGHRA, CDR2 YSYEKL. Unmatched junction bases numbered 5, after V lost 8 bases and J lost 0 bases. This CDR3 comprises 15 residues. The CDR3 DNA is TGCGCCAGCCGGGAGGACAGGGGCTCTGGAAACACCATATATTTT. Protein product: CASREDRGSGNTIYF.